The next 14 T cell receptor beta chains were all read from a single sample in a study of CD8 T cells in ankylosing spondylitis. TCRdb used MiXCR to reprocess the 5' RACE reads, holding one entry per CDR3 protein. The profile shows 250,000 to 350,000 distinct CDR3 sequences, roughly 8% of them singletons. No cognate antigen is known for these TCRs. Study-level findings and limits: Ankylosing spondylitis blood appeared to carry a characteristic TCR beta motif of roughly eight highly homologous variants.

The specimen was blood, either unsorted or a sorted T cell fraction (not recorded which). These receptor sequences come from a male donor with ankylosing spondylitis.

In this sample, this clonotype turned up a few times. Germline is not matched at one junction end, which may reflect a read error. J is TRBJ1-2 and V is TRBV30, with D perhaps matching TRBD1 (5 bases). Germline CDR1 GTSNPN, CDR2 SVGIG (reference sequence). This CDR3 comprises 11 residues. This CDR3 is CAWSFNRDFRF. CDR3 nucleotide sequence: TGTGCCTGGTCCTTTAACCGGGACTTTCGCTTC.

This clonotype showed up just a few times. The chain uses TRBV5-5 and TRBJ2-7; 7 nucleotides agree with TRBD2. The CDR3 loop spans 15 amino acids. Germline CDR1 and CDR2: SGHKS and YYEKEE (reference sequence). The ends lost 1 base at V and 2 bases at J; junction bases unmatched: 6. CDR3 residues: CASSLITSATYEQYF. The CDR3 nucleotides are TGTGCCAGCAGCTTGATCACTAGCGCAACCTACGAGCAGTACTTC.

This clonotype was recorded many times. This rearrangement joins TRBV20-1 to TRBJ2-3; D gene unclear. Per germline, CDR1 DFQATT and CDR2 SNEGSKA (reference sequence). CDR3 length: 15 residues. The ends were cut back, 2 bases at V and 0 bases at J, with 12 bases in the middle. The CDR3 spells CSARSYGPSTDTQYF. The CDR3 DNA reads TGCAGTGCTAGATCCTACGGTCCTAGCACAGATACGCAGTATTTT.

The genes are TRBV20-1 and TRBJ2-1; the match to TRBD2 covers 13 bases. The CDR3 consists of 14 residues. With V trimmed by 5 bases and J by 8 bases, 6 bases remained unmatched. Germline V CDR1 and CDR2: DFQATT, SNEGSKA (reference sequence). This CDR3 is CSASGLAGVHEQFF. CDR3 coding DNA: TGCAGTGCTTCTGGACTAGCGGGAGTCCATGAGCAGTTCTTC.

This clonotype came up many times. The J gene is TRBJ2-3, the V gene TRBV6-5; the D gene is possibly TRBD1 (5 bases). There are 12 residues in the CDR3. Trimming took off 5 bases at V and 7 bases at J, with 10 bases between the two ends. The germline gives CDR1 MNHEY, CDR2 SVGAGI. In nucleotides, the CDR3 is TGTGCCAGCAGTGACAAGGGGAATACGCAGTATTTT. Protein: CASSDKGNTQYF.

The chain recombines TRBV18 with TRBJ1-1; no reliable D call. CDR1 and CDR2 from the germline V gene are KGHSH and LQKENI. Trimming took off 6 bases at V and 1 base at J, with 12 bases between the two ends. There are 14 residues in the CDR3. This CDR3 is CASSRNSGNTEAFF. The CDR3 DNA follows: TGTGCCAGCTCCAGAAATTCCGGGAACACTGAAGCTTTCTTT.

For the CDR3, the DNA is TGTGCCATCAGCCGAGACAGTTTAGGTTCACCCCTCCACTTT. Protein product: CAISRDSLGSPLHF. The genes are TRBV10-3 and TRBJ1-6; D may be TRBD1 (5 bases). Germline loops: CDR1 ENHRY, CDR2 SYGVKD. This CDR3 region has 14 residues. V was shortened by 6 bases and J by 9 bases, with 15 bases between the two germline ends.

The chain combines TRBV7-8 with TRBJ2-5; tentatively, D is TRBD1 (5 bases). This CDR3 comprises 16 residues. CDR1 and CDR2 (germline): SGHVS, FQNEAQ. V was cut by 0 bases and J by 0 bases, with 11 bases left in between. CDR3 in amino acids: CASSLAPQAYQETQYF. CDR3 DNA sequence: TGTGCCAGCAGCTTAGCGCCACAGGCGTACCAAGAGACCCAGTACTTC.

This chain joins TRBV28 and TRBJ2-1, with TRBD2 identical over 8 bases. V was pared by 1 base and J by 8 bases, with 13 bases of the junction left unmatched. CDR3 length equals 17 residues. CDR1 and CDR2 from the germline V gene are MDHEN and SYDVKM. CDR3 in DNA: TGTGCCAGCAGTTTATTCACGGGACTAGGAAGGAGCCATGAGCAGTTCTTC. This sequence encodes CASSLFTGLGRSHEQFF. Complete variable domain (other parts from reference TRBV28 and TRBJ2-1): DVKVTQSSRYLVKRTGEKVFLECVQDMDHENMFWYRQDPGLGLRLIYFSYDVKMKEKGDIPEGYSVSREKKERFSLILESASTNQTSMYLCASSLFTGLGRSHEQFFGPGTRLTVL.

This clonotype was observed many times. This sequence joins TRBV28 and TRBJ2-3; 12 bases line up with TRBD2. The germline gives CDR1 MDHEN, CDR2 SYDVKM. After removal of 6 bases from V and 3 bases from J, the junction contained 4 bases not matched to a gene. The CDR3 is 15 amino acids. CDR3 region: CASSSLAGGTDTQYF. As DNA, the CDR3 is TGTGCCAGCAGCTCACTAGCGGGAGGAACAGATACGCAGTATTTT. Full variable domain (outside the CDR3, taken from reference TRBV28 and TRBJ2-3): DVKVTQSSRYLVKRTGEKVFLECVQDMDHENMFWYRQDPGLGLRLIYFSYDVKMKEKGDIPEGYSVSREKKERFSLILESASTNQTSMYLCASSSLAGGTDTQYFGPGTRLTVL.

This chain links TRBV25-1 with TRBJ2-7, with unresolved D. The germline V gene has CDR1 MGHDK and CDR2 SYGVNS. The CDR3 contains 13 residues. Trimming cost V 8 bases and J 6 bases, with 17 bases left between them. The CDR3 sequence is CASGKGSLGEQYF. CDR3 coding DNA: TGTGCCAGCGGTAAAGGCAGTCTGGGCGAGCAGTACTTC.

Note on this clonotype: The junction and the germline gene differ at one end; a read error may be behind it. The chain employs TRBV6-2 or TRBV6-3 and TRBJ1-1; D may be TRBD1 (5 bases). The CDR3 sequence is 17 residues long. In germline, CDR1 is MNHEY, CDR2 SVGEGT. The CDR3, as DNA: TGTCCCAGCAGTTACTTGGACTTGGGGGTTACCTCCCCTGAAGCTTTCTTT. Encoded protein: CPSSYLDLGVTSPEAFF.

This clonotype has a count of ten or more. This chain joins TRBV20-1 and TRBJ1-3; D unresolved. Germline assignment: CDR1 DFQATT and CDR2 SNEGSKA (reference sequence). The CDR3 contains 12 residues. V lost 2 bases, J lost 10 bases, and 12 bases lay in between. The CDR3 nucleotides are TGCAGTGCTAGATTAACACCGGGTACCATATATTTT. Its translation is CSARLTPGTIYF.

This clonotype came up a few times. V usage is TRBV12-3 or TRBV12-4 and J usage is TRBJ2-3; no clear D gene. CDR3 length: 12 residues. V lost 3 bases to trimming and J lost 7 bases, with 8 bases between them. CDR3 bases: TGTGCCAGCAGTTTTGATGGGTATACGCAGTATTTT. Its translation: CASSFDGYTQYF.